This passage covers 22 T cell receptor beta chains from one sample sequenced in a study of T cells in Graves' hyperthyroidism and ophthalmopathy. It was RNA transcripts that yielded the amplified TCR beta CDR3 regions. An initial round of RT-PCR targeting the TCR CDR3 relied on the HTBI primer set. Each CDR3 protein is one row after TCRdb ran MiXCR on the multiplex PCR reads. The table records 300,000 to 400,000 distinct CDR3 sequences, approximately 14% of them present only once. Sequencing input: blood. These receptors originate from a woman aged 25 to 39 with Graves' ophthalmopathy.

This clonotype was seen a handful of times. The chain has TRBV10-3 and TRBJ2-6, with D possibly matching TRBD2 (6 bases). The V gene's germline CDR1 is ENHRY and CDR2 SYGVKD. The ends were cut back, 3 bases at V and 2 bases at J, with 8 bases in the middle. The CDR3 runs 15 residues. As DNA, the CDR3 is TGTGCCATCAGTGATGGAGGGCCTGGGGCCAACGTCCTGACTTTC. This sequence encodes CAISDGGPGANVLTF.

This clonotype was seen ten or more times. The gene calls are TRBV5-1 and TRBJ1-2, with D uncertain. From germline, CDR1 is SGHRS and CDR2 YFSETQ. This CDR3 has 15 residues. The V and J ends lost 4 bases and 3 bases respectively, with 16 bases between them. This CDR3 reads CASSRSGEQYYGYTF. The DNA for the CDR3 is TGCGCCAGCAGCCGCTCCGGGGAACAATACTATGGCTACACCTTC.

This clonotype was counted many times. The rearrangement joins TRBV12-3 or TRBV12-4 to TRBJ2-5; 8 bases map to TRBD2. The junction had 8 bases not matched to a gene; V was cut back by 6 bases and J by 2 bases. CDR3 length: 15 amino acids. As DNA, the CDR3 is TGTGCCAGCAGGATTAGCGGGGCGCGTCAAGAGACCCAGTACTTC. It yields the protein CASRISGARQETQYF.

This clonotype was detected ten times or more. The V gene is TRBV13, the J gene TRBJ2-7; D not certain. The CDR3 runs 12 residues. CDR1 is PRHDT, CDR2 FYEKMQ, per germline (reference sequence). V gave up 2 bases and J gave up 6 bases, with 8 bases separating them. This chain's CDR3 is CASSLRSREQYF. The DNA for the CDR3 is TGTGCCAGCAGCTTAAGATCCCGCGAGCAGTACTTC.

This clonotype appeared many times. The V call is TRBV7-8, the J call TRBJ1-6; 8 bases line up with TRBD1. This CDR3 is built from 17 residues. In germline, CDR1 is SGHVS, CDR2 FQNEAQ. J lost 3 bases, V lost 5 bases, and 9 bases had no gene match. As DNA, the CDR3 is TGTGCCAGCAGCATGTCCCGGGACAGGTTCTATAATTCACCCCTCCACTTT. Protein product: CASSMSRDRFYNSPLHF.

This clonotype has more than one count but fewer than ten. The genes are TRBV19 and TRBJ1-1, with TRBD1 matching over 7 bases. The V gene's germline CDR1 is LNHDA and CDR2 SQIVND (reference sequence). The CDR3 totals 15 residues. V lost 7 bases to trimming and J lost 1 base; unmatched junction nucleotides: 9. The CDR3, as DNA: TGTGCCAGTATCAAATCAGGGGGGCCGAACACTGAAGCTTTCTTT. It encodes CASIKSGGPNTEAFF. Drawing the rest from reference TRBV19 and TRBJ1-1, the complete variable domain is DGGITQSPKYLFRKEGQNVTLSCEQNLNHDAMYWYRQDPGQGLRLIYYSQIVNDFQKGDIAEGYSVSREKKESFPLTVTSAQKNPTAFYLCASIKSGGPNTEAFFGQGTRLTVV.

This clonotype was seen ten or more times. The chain has TRBV2 and TRBJ1-2, with 8 bases aligning to TRBD1. Germline lookup yields CDR1 SNHLY and CDR2 FYNNEI. With 6 bases clipped from V and 6 bases from J, the junction kept 3 bases outside the gene matches. This CDR3 has 12 residues. The chain's CDR3 is CASSDRGNGYTF. DNA of the CDR3: TGTGCCAGCAGCGACAGGGGAAATGGCTACACCTTC.

This clonotype turned up a few times. The chain joins TRBV6-1 to TRBJ2-7; weak D call: TRBD1 (5 bases). V gave up 6 bases and J gave up 0 bases, with 12 bases separating them. The germline V gene has CDR1 MNHNS and CDR2 SASEGT. The CDR3 is made up of 14 amino acids. The CDR3 loop reads CASSQTADSYEQYF. CDR3 DNA: TGTGCCAGCAGCCAGACAGCCGACTCCTACGAGCAGTACTTC.

This clonotype was counted many times. This sequence joins TRBV20-1 and TRBJ1-6, with D tentatively TRBD1 (6 bases). V lost 3 bases to trimming and J lost 6 bases, with 12 bases between them. The CDR3 length is 14 residues. Looked up from germline, CDR1 is DFQATT and CDR2 is SNEGSKA (reference sequence). DNA of the CDR3: TGCAGTGCTAGTGTGGGACAAATTAATTCACCCCTCCACTTT. Its protein product is CSASVGQINSPLHF.

Many counts were recorded for this clonotype. The CDR3 spells CASHSTGSYGYTF. CDR3 nucleotides: TGTGCCAGCCATTCGACAGGATCCTATGGCTACACCTTC. V gene TRBV28 combines with J gene TRBJ1-2; possible D gene TRBD1, 6 bases. The germline V and J ends were trimmed by 8 bases and 4 bases, with 14 bases remaining between them. The CDR3 length is 13 residues. Germline lookup yields CDR1 MDHEN and CDR2 SYDVKM.

Ten or more counts support this clonotype. V gene TRBV15 combines with J gene TRBJ2-5; 12 nucleotides agree with TRBD2. V shed 0 bases, J shed 4 bases, and the junction held 6 bases outside the gene matches. The length of the CDR3 is 17 residues. Germline assignment: CDR1 LNHNV and CDR2 YYDKDF (reference sequence). The CDR3 spells CATSRDPSGGARETQYF. The CDR3 DNA reads as TGTGCCACCAGCAGAGATCCTAGCGGGGGGGCTAGAGAGACCCAGTACTTC.

This chain links TRBV5-4 with TRBJ2-2, with D uncertain. The length of the CDR3 is 13 residues. CDR1 is SGHNT, CDR2 YYREEE, per germline (reference sequence). Between the trimmed V and J ends, which lost 4 bases and 4 bases, there was a span of 8 bases. The CDR3 sequence: CASSPHLTGELFF. CDR3 sequence (DNA): TGTGCCAGCAGCCCCCACCTCACCGGGGAGCTGTTTTTT. Using reference TRBV5-4 and TRBJ2-2 for the parts outside the CDR3, the full variable domain is ETGVTQSPTHLIKTRGQQVTLRCSSQSGHNTVSWYQQALGQGPQFIFQYYREEENGRGNFPPRFSGLQFPNYSSELNVNALELDDSALYLCASSPHLTGELFFGEGSRLTVL.

The rearrangement joins TRBV15 to TRBJ2-2, with TRBD1 matching 7 bases. The V segment lost 2 bases and the J segment 6 bases; nucleotides outside the gene matches: 6. Germline CDR1 is LNHNV and CDR2 is YYDKDF (reference sequence). This CDR3 spans 15 amino acids. CDR3 nucleotide sequence: TGTGCCACCAGCAGAAGACAGGGTCTGTCCGGGGAGCTGTTTTTT. It translates to CATSRRQGLSGELFF. The full variable domain, in which reference TRBV15 and TRBJ2-2 provide the parts outside the CDR3, is DAMVIQNPRYQVTQFGKPVTLSCSQTLNHNVMYWYQQKSSQAPKLLFHYYDKDFNNEADTPDNFQSRRPNTSFCFLDIRSPGLGDTAMYLCATSRRQGLSGELFFGEGSRLTVL.

This clonotype has a count of ten or more. The chain is built from TRBV2 and TRBJ2-3, with D possibly matching TRBD2 (6 bases). This CDR3 comprises 13 residues. V lost 8 bases and J 5 bases, leaving 14 bases between the germline ends. The germline V gene encodes CDR1 SNHLY and CDR2 FYNNEI. CDR3 residues: CASDSLGGDTQYF. The CDR3 DNA follows: TGTGCCAGCGATAGTTTGGGGGGAGATACGCAGTATTTT.

This clonotype was found a few times. This may come from a read error, since a much larger clone is one base off. The genes are TRBV28 and TRBJ2-1, with D possibly TRBD2 on 6 matching bases. Germline lookup yields CDR1 MDHEN and CDR2 SYDVKM. The CDR3 has 15 amino acids. CDR3: CASSLLGGRNNEQLF. The CDR3 nucleotides are TGTGCCAGCAGTTTATTGGGGGGAAGGAACAATGAGCAGCTCTTC.

This clonotype was counted many times. The CDR3 DNA reads TGTGCCATCAGTGAGTTGCCCATTTCCCAGCGGAGTATAGCGAGTAGAGATACGCAGTATTTT. Translated, it gives CAISELPISQRSIASRDTQYF. This sequence joins TRBV10-3 and TRBJ2-3, with D perhaps TRBD2 (5 bases). The CDR3 has 21 amino acids. V lost 1 base to trimming and J lost 5 bases, with 31 bases between them. Looked up from germline, CDR1 is ENHRY and CDR2 is SYGVKD.

This clonotype has at least ten counts. The chain employs TRBV10-3 and TRBJ1-5; D is uncertain. The CDR3 is 15 amino acids. Per germline, CDR1 ENHRY and CDR2 SYGVKD. V was pared by 3 bases and J by 0 bases, with 9 bases between. The CDR3 region has the DNA TGTGCCATCAGTGACTTTGGAGATAGCAATCAGCCCCAGCATTTT. This codes for CAISDFGDSNQPQHF.

With respect to this clonotype: The junction does not match germline at one end; this may be a read error. The V gene is TRBV7-3, the J gene TRBJ2-2, with TRBD2 identical over 8 bases. The CDR3 is made up of 18 amino acids. Per the germline V gene, CDR1 is SGHTA and CDR2 is FQGTGA. DNA of the CDR3: TGTGCCGGCAGCTTAATTGGCGAGCGGGGGCCGGGGGCCGGGGAGCTGTTTTTT. Amino acids: CAGSLIGERGPGAGELFF. Drawing the rest from reference TRBV7-3 and TRBJ2-2, the complete variable domain is GAGVSQTPSNKVTEKGKYVELRCDPISGHTALYWYRQSLGQGPEFLIYFQGTGAADDSGLPNDRFFAVRPEGSVSTLKIQRTERGDSAVYLCAGSLIGERGPGAGELFFGEGSRLTVL.

At least ten counts were recorded for this clonotype. In DNA, the CDR3 is TGCGCCAGCAGCGCGGGGGACAGGGGCCCCTCCTACGAGCAGTACTTC. This codes for CASSAGDRGPSYEQYF. The gene calls are TRBV5-1 and TRBJ2-7; 10 bases match TRBD1. The CDR3 loop spans 16 amino acids. Germline loops: CDR1 SGHRS, CDR2 YFSETQ. V lost 4 bases to trimming and J lost 0 bases; unmatched junction nucleotides: 7.

This clonotype was recorded many times. CDR3: CASSPTGGANEKLFF. CDR3 DNA sequence: TGTGCCAGCAGTCCCACAGGGGGAGCGAATGAAAAACTGTTTTTT. This chain links TRBV6-1 with TRBJ1-4, with 8 bases fitting TRBD1. Per germline, CDR1 MNHNS and CDR2 SASEGT. CDR3 size: 15 residues. V gave up 5 bases and J gave up 5 bases; unmatched junction bases: 7.

This clonotype was observed many times. J is TRBJ1-1 and V is TRBV18; possible D gene TRBD1, 6 bases. CDR1 is KGHSH, CDR2 LQKENI, per germline. The CDR3 sequence is 17 residues long. V was cut by 3 bases and J by 2 bases, with 19 bases left in between. The DNA of the CDR3 is TGTGCCAGCTCACCCCGCCCGGGGGCCATACTTAACACTGAAGCTTTCTTT. Protein product: CASSPRPGAILNTEAFF.

This clonotype was seen more than once but under ten times. The chain recombines TRBV7-9 with TRBJ2-2; TRBD2 aligns across 11 bases. Trimming took 3 bases from V and 0 from J; bases not matched to a gene: 3. Germline values: CDR1 SEHNR, CDR2 FQNEAQ (reference sequence). This CDR3 is 17 amino acids long. DNA for the CDR3: TGTGCCAGCAGCTTCCCGGGACTAGCGGCGAACACCGGGGAGCTGTTTTTT. It codes for CASSFPGLAANTGELFF.